The 18 T cell receptor beta chains in this list originate from one sample, sequenced in a study of cytomegalovirus exposure and HLA in healthy donors. The protocol was immunoSEQ multiplex PCR, while the TCRdb copy is restricted to in-frame clones and leaves out a portion. The sample lists about 150,000 clones; 85% to 90% were seen once. The sequencing input was PBMCs. The receptors were sampled from a human donor in good health.

The chain links TRBV27 to TRBJ1-1; D remains ambiguous. Germline V gene lookup returns CDR1 MNHEY and CDR2 SMNVEV (reference sequence). Trimming took 2 bases from V and 4 from J, leaving 14 bases between them. The CDR3 covers 15 residues. The CDR3 sequence: CASSLGEGRSTEAFF. CDR3 DNA: TGTGCCAGCAGTTTAGGGGAGGGCCGCAGCACTGAAGCTTTCTTT.

The chain carries TRBV11-2 and TRBJ1-2, with TRBD1 identical over 7 bases. The V segment lost 6 bases and the J segment 0 bases; nucleotides outside the gene matches: 19. Germline loops: CDR1 SGHAT, CDR2 FQNNGV. This CDR3 region has 19 residues. As DNA, the CDR3 is TGTGCCAGCAGTTCACTAAGGACAGGTCAATCCTCCCCTAACTATGGCTACACCTTC. This encodes CASSSLRTGQSSPNYGYTF.

The V call is TRBV4-1, the J call TRBJ1-5; TRBD1 aligns across 8 bases. The CDR3 runs 15 residues. Germline V lookup: CDR1 MGHRA, CDR2 YSYEKL. The ends lost 5 bases at V and 7 bases at J; junction bases unmatched: 10. CDR3 in amino acids: CASSDLQGANQPQHF. In DNA, the CDR3 is TGCGCCAGCAGCGACCTCCAGGGGGCGAACCAGCCCCAGCATTTT.

The chain links TRBV28 to TRBJ1-4; D may be TRBD1 (6 bases). Trimming took 4 bases from V and 7 from J, leaving 10 bases between them. This CDR3 has 13 amino acids. CDR1 is MDHEN and CDR2 is SYDVKM in the germline V gene. The CDR3 DNA reads as TGTGCCAGCAGTTCCAGGACAGTTGAAAAACTGTTTTTT. Translation gives CASSSRTVEKLFF.

The rearrangement links TRBV18 to TRBJ2-3, with TRBD1 matching 10 bases. V lost 3 bases, J lost 4 bases, and 10 bases stayed unmatched. This CDR3 has 17 amino acids. The germline V gene has CDR1 KGHSH and CDR2 LQKENI. For the CDR3, the DNA is TGTGCCAGCTCACCCACGGGACAGGGGAGGCGTGCAGATACGCAGTATTTT. It translates to CASSPTGQGRRADTQYF.

The chain combines TRBV28 with TRBJ1-1, with D possibly TRBD1 on 6 matching bases. The CDR3 has 14 residues. The ends were cut back, 3 bases at V and 5 bases at J, with 13 bases in the middle. Per the germline V gene, CDR1 is MDHEN and CDR2 is SYDVKM. CDR3 in amino acids: CASSFPGVITEAFF. The CDR3 DNA reads as TGTGCCAGCAGTTTCCCAGGGGTGATTACTGAAGCTTTCTTT.

The V and J genes are TRBV4-3 and TRBJ2-2; TRBD1 is a possible D gene (6 bases). V gave up 1 base and J gave up 2 bases, with 8 bases separating them. The V gene's germline CDR1 is LGHNA and CDR2 YSLEER. The CDR3 is made up of 15 amino acids. CDR3 protein: CASSQGQVNTGELFF. The CDR3 DNA follows: TGCGCCAGCAGCCAAGGACAGGTCAACACCGGGGAGCTGTTTTTT.

In its sample, this clone was seen once. The chain joins TRBV27 to TRBJ1-5; D is ambiguous. V was shortened by 6 bases and J by 6 bases, with 12 bases between the two germline ends. The CDR3 sequence is 13 residues long. The germline V gene encodes CDR1 MNHEY and CDR2 SMNVEV (reference sequence). The CDR3 coding sequence is TGTGCCAGCAGAGGAACTGGGAGTCAGCCCCAGCATTTT. It codes for CASRGTGSQPQHF.

V and J are TRBV7-9 and TRBJ1-2, with 12 bases matching TRBD1. The germline V gene has CDR1 SEHNR and CDR2 FQNEAQ (reference sequence). The CDR3 is made up of 16 amino acids. V lost 7 bases and J lost 6; bases outside the gene matches: 12. CDR3 loop: CASTATGQGARNGYTF. The CDR3 DNA reads as TGTGCCAGCACCGCTACGGGACAGGGGGCGCGGAATGGCTACACCTTC.

A remark on this clone: This sample includes further DNA sequences coding for the same CDR3. The chain couples TRBV19 to TRBJ2-7, with TRBD1 matching over 9 bases. With V trimmed by 3 bases and J by 3 bases, 3 bases remained unmatched. Germline V gene data show CDR1 as LNHDA and CDR2 as SQIVND (reference sequence). The CDR3 covers 14 residues. The DNA of the CDR3 is TGTGCCAGTAGTATCGGACAGGGGAGCTACGAGCAGTACTTC. As protein: CASSIGQGSYEQYF.

The chain is built from TRBV5-1 and TRBJ1-2; D is ambiguous. Trimming stripped 5 bases from V and 11 bases from J, with 13 bases between. The V gene's germline CDR1 is SGHRS and CDR2 YFSETQ. CDR3 length: 11 amino acids. The DNA of the CDR3 is TGCGCCAGCAGGGAGCTTATGCTTTACACCTTC. The encoded protein is CASRELMLYTF.

J is TRBJ1-2 and V is TRBV7-6; 8 nucleotides match TRBD1. V lost 2 bases, J lost 6 bases, and 5 bases stayed unmatched. Germline CDR1 and CDR2: SGHVS and FNYEAQ. This CDR3 has 14 amino acids. The CDR3 protein is CASSLPGQAHGYTF. CDR3 DNA: TGTGCCAGCAGCTTACCGGGACAGGCTCATGGCTACACCTTC.

The J gene is TRBJ1-1, the V gene TRBV2, with TRBD1 matching 8 bases. V was pared by 2 bases and J by 7 bases, with 3 bases of the junction left unmatched. Germline CDR1 SNHLY, CDR2 FYNNEI. CDR3 size: 13 residues. CDR3 amino acids: CASSETGGVEAFF. In DNA, the CDR3 is TGTGCCAGCAGTGAAACAGGGGGAGTTGAAGCTTTCTTT.

This rearrangement joins TRBV27 to TRBJ1-5; D not certain. Germline loops: CDR1 MNHEY, CDR2 SMNVEV (reference sequence). This CDR3 is 12 amino acids long. V lost 5 bases, J lost 3 bases, and 5 bases lay in between. CDR3 nucleotide sequence: TGTGCCAGCAGTAAACTCAATCAGCCCCAGCATTTT. Translated: CASSKLNQPQHF.

This clone has just one count. This sequence joins TRBV27 and TRBJ1-2; D ambiguous. The CDR3 is 14 amino acids. Germline V CDR1 and CDR2: MNHEY, SMNVEV (reference sequence). Trimming removed 10 bases from V and 3 bases from J, with 18 bases in between. DNA for the CDR3: TGTGCCACCCGAGGTCAAGGAAGAGACTATGGCTACACCTTC. Translating it yields CATRGQGRDYGYTF.

The CDR3 nucleotides read TGTGCCAGCTCACCGGGACACGTCTACGAGCAGTACTTC. It yields the protein CASSPGHVYEQYF. The rearrangement uses TRBV18 and TRBJ2-7, with D perhaps matching TRBD1 (6 bases). Trimming left V 3 bases short and J 3 bases short, with 9 bases between. Looked up from germline, CDR1 is KGHSH and CDR2 is LQKENI. The CDR3 covers 13 residues.

This chain connects TRBV5-6 to TRBJ1-2, with TRBD1 matching over 8 bases. The ends lost 2 bases at V and 1 base at J; junction bases unmatched: 10. CDR1 is SGHDT, CDR2 YYEEEE, per germline. There are 17 residues in the CDR3. This CDR3 is CASSLDRDRFYNYGYTF. CDR3 in DNA: TGTGCCAGCAGCTTAGACCGGGACAGGTTTTATAACTATGGCTACACCTTC.

This chain links TRBV7-8 with TRBJ1-2; perhaps TRBD1 as D (5 bases). The germline CDR1 and CDR2 sequences are SGHVS and FQNEAQ. V lost 4 bases to trimming and J lost 1 base, with 16 bases between them. The CDR3 spans 16 residues. This chain's CDR3 is CASSSYRPRINYGYTF. The CDR3, as DNA: TGTGCCAGCAGCTCATACAGGCCAAGGATTAACTATGGCTACACCTTC.